These 27 T cell receptor beta chains were all obtained from the same sample, sequenced in a study of shared clonotypes between healthy human individuals. Terminally differentiated effector memory CD45RA+ cells were excluded from the naive CD8 cells, which were CD45RO-negative and positively selected for CCR7. Assay: immunoSEQ multiplex PCR; the TCRdb copy retains only in-frame clones and omits some. There are around 2.1 million clones in the sample; 85% to 95% occur only once, and approximately 1.7% lies in the top ten. Material for sequencing was naive CD8+ T cells from PBMCs. The receptors come from a man younger than 35 in good health. Some clones in this sample may be carry-over from other donors' samples.

J is TRBJ2-5 and V is TRBV30, with a tentative D call TRBD1 (5 bases). CDR1 is GTSNPN, CDR2 SVGIG, per germline (reference sequence). V was shortened by 0 bases and J by 1 base, with 12 bases between the two germline ends. The CDR3 is 15 residues long. The CDR3 protein is CAWSVGVRAQETQYF. The CDR3 DNA reads as TGTGCCTGGAGTGTTGGAGTCAGGGCCCAAGAGACCCAGTACTTC.

The chain carries TRBV10-1 and TRBJ2-1; no definite D call. Germline V gene data show CDR1 as WNHNN and CDR2 as SYGVQD (reference sequence). The CDR3 runs to 14 residues. Trimming removed 10 bases from V and 5 bases from J, with 18 bases in between. CDR3: CAIVGKLHHNEQFF. The CDR3 DNA reads as TGCGCCATAGTCGGAAAACTACACCACAATGAGCAGTTCTTC.

The chain carries TRBV7-9 and TRBJ2-3; D gene unclear. The germline V and J ends were trimmed by 1 base and 4 bases, with 6 bases remaining between them. CDR3 length equals 13 residues. Germline V lookup: CDR1 SEHNR, CDR2 FQNEAQ (reference sequence). The CDR3, as DNA: TGTGCCAGCAGCTTAGAACGGGCAGATACGCAGTATTTT. This encodes CASSLERADTQYF.

The chain combines TRBV6-5 with TRBJ2-3; possible D gene TRBD1, 6 bases. The CDR3 length is 15 residues. Germline loops: CDR1 MNHEY, CDR2 SVGAGI. The V end was cut by 6 bases, the J end by 0 bases, with 13 bases between. The CDR3 loop reads CASSRTGLSTDTQYF. CDR3 nucleotides: TGTGCCAGCAGCCGCACAGGGCTCAGCACAGATACGCAGTATTTT.

The chain has TRBV7-9 and TRBJ2-7; 7 bases are shared with TRBD1. Germline V CDR1 and CDR2: SEHNR, FQNEAQ (reference sequence). The V segment lost 6 bases and the J segment 3 bases; nucleotides outside the gene matches: 11. The CDR3 contains 15 residues. The CDR3 protein is CASSYSTGKLYEQYF. Here the CDR3 DNA reads TGTGCCAGCAGTTATTCGACAGGGAAACTCTACGAGCAGTACTTC.

The chain links TRBV5-1 to TRBJ2-1; 9 bases align to TRBD2. Germline CDR1 and CDR2: SGHRS and YFSETQ. The CDR3 consists of 17 residues. After removal of 1 base from V and 3 bases from J, the junction contained 8 bases not matched to a gene. DNA of the CDR3: TGCGCCAGCAGCTTGAGGGTAGCGGGAGAGCTCTACAATGAGCAGTTCTTC. Residues: CASSLRVAGELYNEQFF. The full variable domain, completed using reference TRBV5-1 and TRBJ2-1, is KAGVTQTPRYLIKTRGQQVTLSCSPISGHRSVSWYQQTPGQGLQFLFEYFSETQRNKGNFPGRFSGRQFSNSRSEMNVSTLELGDSALYLCASSLRVAGELYNEQFFGPGTRLTVL.

The chain couples TRBV4-3 to TRBJ2-1; 7 positions match TRBD2. The CDR3 consists of 15 residues. V shed 3 bases, J shed 4 bases, and the junction held 6 bases outside the gene matches. Germline lookup yields CDR1 LGHNA and CDR2 YSLEER. The CDR3 region is CASSHRASGYNEQFF. The CDR3 bases are TGCGCCAGCAGCCACCGGGCTAGCGGATACAATGAGCAGTTCTTC.

The CDR3 DNA follows: TGTGCCAGCAGCAAAGGACGGAGGGGGCCCAACGCCTACGAGCAGTACTTC. Its protein product is CASSKGRRGPNAYEQYF. The chain couples TRBV21-1 to TRBJ2-7; the table's D gene call, TRBD1, was not cross checked with the DNA. TRBV21-1 is given as a pseudogene. The CDR3 has 17 amino acids.

The chain has TRBV5-1 and TRBJ2-1; a possible D gene is TRBD1 (6 bases). The CDR3 extends over 14 amino acids. Germline V gives CDR1 SGHRS, CDR2 YFSETQ. V was trimmed by 1 base and J by 9 bases, leaving 14 bases between them. The CDR3 loop reads CASSLSQGFGEQFF. CDR3 in DNA: TGCGCCAGCAGCTTGTCACAGGGATTCGGTGAGCAGTTCTTC.

The chain uses TRBV5-1 and TRBJ1-1; TRBD1 agrees at 7 bases. V shed 4 bases and J 1 base; nucleotides not matched to a gene: 7. Germline lookup yields CDR1 SGHRS and CDR2 YFSETQ. The CDR3 spans 15 residues. The CDR3: CASSLKTGTNTEAFF. The CDR3 DNA follows: TGCGCCAGCAGCCTTAAGACAGGGACGAACACTGAAGCTTTCTTT.

In the case of this clone: Distinct nucleotide sequences in the sample also encode this CDR3. The chain is built from TRBV28 and TRBJ2-1; tentative D call: TRBD1 (6 bases). V lost 3 bases, J lost 9 bases, and 6 bases lay in between. The length of the CDR3 is 11 residues. In germline, CDR1 is MDHEN, CDR2 SYDVKM. The CDR3 sequence is CASSLGAEQFF. CDR3 nucleotides: TGTGCCAGCAGTTTGGGGGCTGAGCAGTTCTTC.

The CDR3 region has the DNA TGTGCCAGCAGCTTAGTCCTTTCCGGGACAGGAACTTTCTCTGGAAACACCATATATTTT. Translated, it gives CASSLVLSGTGTFSGNTIYF. This chain joins TRBV7-8 and TRBJ1-3, with TRBD1 matching 8 bases. CDR3 length equals 20 residues. Germline V gives CDR1 SGHVS, CDR2 FQNEAQ. V was pared by 1 base and J by 0 bases, with 14 bases of the junction left unmatched.

The genes are TRBV5-6 and TRBJ1-2; TRBD1 matches at 7 bases. This CDR3 contains 16 residues. From germline, CDR1 is SGHDT and CDR2 YYEEEE. The J segment lost 4 bases and the V segment lost 3 bases, leaving 12 bases of the junction unmatched. CDR3 bases: TGTGCCAGCAGCTCCGGGACAGACAGGCCCCTCTATGGCTACACCTTC. It is translated as CASSSGTDRPLYGYTF. Based on the CDR3 plus reference TRBV5-6 and TRBJ1-2, the full variable domain is DAGVTQSPTHLIKTRGQQVTLRCSPKSGHDTVSWYQQALGQGPQFIFQYYEEEERQRGNFPDRFSGHQFPNYSSELNVNALLLGDSALYLCASSSGTDRPLYGYTFGSGTRLTVV.

The V gene is TRBV30, the J gene TRBJ2-3, with D possibly TRBD1 on 5 matching bases. The germline V and J ends were trimmed by 0 bases and 6 bases, with 7 bases remaining between them. This CDR3 is built from 12 residues. Germline-derived CDR1 and CDR2 are GTSNPN and SVGIG (reference sequence). CDR3 sequence (DNA): TGTGCCTGGAGTGTCAGGGTTGATACGCAGTATTTT. It specifies CAWSVRVDTQYF.

This sequence joins TRBV6-4 and TRBJ1-1, with a weak D call TRBD1 (6 bases). The ends were cut back, 2 bases at V and 3 bases at J, with 10 bases in the middle. The length of the CDR3 is 14 residues. From germline, CDR1 is MRHNA and CDR2 SNTAGT. CDR3 loop: CASSDPTGHTEAFF. The CDR3 DNA sequence: TGTGCCAGCAGTGACCCGACAGGACACACTGAAGCTTTCTTT.

The V call is TRBV5-1, the J call TRBJ2-1; tentative D call: TRBD2 (5 bases). Germline-derived CDR1 and CDR2 are SGHRS and YFSETQ. This CDR3 comprises 17 residues. With 4 bases removed from V and 0 bases from J, the gap between germline ends came to 17 bases. DNA of the CDR3: TGCGCCAGCAGCGGACTGGACTCCCCAAGCTCCTACAATGAGCAGTTCTTC. This codes for CASSGLDSPSSYNEQFF.

V usage is TRBV6-5 and J usage is TRBJ2-3; D perhaps matches TRBD1 (5 bases). Germline CDR1 MNHEY, CDR2 SVGAGI. There are 13 residues in the CDR3. The germline V and J ends were trimmed by 6 bases and 4 bases, with 11 bases remaining between them. This chain's CDR3 is CASSLRAADTQYF. In DNA, the CDR3 is TGTGCCAGCAGCCTCAGGGCGGCAGATACGCAGTATTTT.

This chain joins TRBV14 and TRBJ2-3; D is uncertain. Trimming cost V 5 bases and J 0 bases, with 6 bases left between them. This CDR3 contains 13 residues. Per the germline V gene, CDR1 is SGHDN and CDR2 is FVKESK. The CDR3 DNA is TGTGCCAGCAGCGCTCCTAGCACAGATACGCAGTATTTT. Translation gives CASSAPSTDTQYF. Full variable domain (missing parts from reference TRBV14 and TRBJ2-3): EAGVTQFPSHSVIEKGQTVTLRCDPISGHDNLYWYRRVMGKEIKFLLHFVKESKQDESGMPNNRFLAERTGGTYSTLKVQPAELEDSGVYFCASSAPSTDTQYFGPGTRLTVL.

This clone came up once. The chain links TRBV28 to TRBJ2-2; 10 nucleotides align to TRBD1. The CDR3 runs to 16 residues. Trimming at V came to 5 bases and at J to 4 bases, leaving 7 bases not matched to a gene. Germline CDR1 and CDR2: MDHEN and SYDVKM. CDR3 coding DNA: TGTGCCAGCAGTAAGCGGACAGGGGGGGGCACCGGGGAGCTGTTTTTT. Translating it yields CASSKRTGGGTGELFF.

The chain uses TRBV6-1 and TRBJ2-5, with 11 bases fitting TRBD2. The CDR3 spans 17 residues. Trimming removed 2 bases from V and 5 bases from J; junction bases left unmatched: 10. Germline-derived CDR1 and CDR2 are MNHNS and SASEGT. The CDR3: CASSELSGLAASETQYF. CDR3 in DNA: TGTGCCAGCAGTGAATTATCGGGACTAGCGGCCAGTGAGACCCAGTACTTC.

The gene calls are TRBV29-1 and TRBJ2-7; no clear D. V gave up 6 bases and J gave up 2 bases, with 8 bases separating them. CDR3 length: 11 amino acids. Germline CDR1 and CDR2: SQVTM and ANQGSEA. CDR3 sequence reads: CSVAKAYEQYF. Written as DNA, the CDR3 is TGCAGCGTCGCCAAAGCCTACGAGCAGTACTTC.

The rearrangement links TRBV7-8 to TRBJ1-1, with a tentative D call TRBD1 (6 bases). The germline gives CDR1 SGHVS, CDR2 FQNEAQ. Trimming took 5 bases from V and 1 from J, leaving 20 bases between them. This CDR3 has 17 residues. CDR3 DNA sequence: TGTGCCAGCAGCCCCTTAGGGGGGGGGCGCGGGAACACTGAAGCTTTCTTT. It specifies CASSPLGGGRGNTEAFF.

The J gene is TRBJ2-5, the V gene TRBV6-5; the D gene is possibly TRBD1 (6 bases). The CDR3 is 15 amino acids. V lost 2 bases, J lost 5 bases, and 15 bases lay in between. CDR1 is MNHEY, CDR2 SVGAGI, per germline. CDR3 loop: CASSYRTGLGETQYF. The CDR3 nucleotides are TGTGCCAGCAGTTACCGAACAGGGTTAGGGGAGACCCAGTACTTC.

The J gene is TRBJ2-7, the V gene TRBV9, with TRBD2 as a possible D gene (5 bases). Trimming removed 3 bases at V and 5 bases at J, with 15 bases between. CDR1 and CDR2 (germline): SGDLS, YYNGEE. The CDR3 runs 14 residues. CDR3 loop: CASSAGSDGDEQYF. The DNA of the CDR3 is TGTGCCAGCAGCGCGGGGTCCGACGGTGACGAGCAGTACTTC.

The CDR3 reads CASSVTEPRPHQPQHF. The CDR3 nucleotides are TGTGCCAGCAGTGTGACCGAACCTCGGCCCCATCAGCCCCAGCATTTT. The chain recombines TRBV27 with TRBJ1-5; D not certain. The CDR3 sequence is 16 residues long. Germline V gene sequence: CDR1 MNHEY, CDR2 SMNVEV (reference sequence). With 5 bases removed from V and 5 bases from J, the gap between germline ends came to 19 bases.

The gene calls are TRBV28 and TRBJ2-1; D not resolved. Germline V gene lookup returns CDR1 MDHEN and CDR2 SYDVKM. The V and J ends lost 6 bases and 6 bases respectively, with 15 bases between them. CDR3 length equals 14 residues. The CDR3 region is CASRASGTFNEQFF. CDR3 nucleotide sequence: TGTGCCAGCAGGGCGAGTGGTACCTTCAATGAGCAGTTCTTC.

This chain joins TRBV5-1 and TRBJ2-2; no reliable D call. Between the trimmed V and J ends, which lost 4 bases and 8 bases, there was a span of 12 bases. CDR3 length equals 13 residues. CDR1 and CDR2 (germline): SGHRS, YFSETQ. In nucleotides, the CDR3 is TGCGCCAGCAGCCTCGGTGTGAGGGGGGAGCTGTTTTTT. Protein sequence: CASSLGVRGELFF.